The next 25 T cell receptor beta chains were all read from a single sample in a study of cytomegalovirus exposure and HLA in healthy donors. The PCR was carried out with 60 Vbeta primers and 13 Jbeta primers. Produced via immunoSEQ multiplex PCR; TCRdb's table is partial and in-frame only. Here the sample spans 150,000 to 200,000 clones, around 80% being singletons. The specimen sequenced was PBMCs. Receptors originate from a man aged 18 to 29 in good health and CMV-seropositive.

The chain joins TRBV28 to TRBJ2-1; 8 bases are a match to TRBD2. Germline CDR1 is MDHEN and CDR2 is SYDVKM. The trim removed 2 bases at V and 4 bases at J, leaving 13 bases unmatched. The CDR3 loop spans 18 amino acids. CDR3 sequence: CASSLSFRSTSGYNEQFF. The CDR3 bases are TGTGCCAGCAGTTTAAGTTTTCGTTCTACTAGCGGATACAATGAGCAGTTCTTC.

The sample holds one count of this clone. The J gene is TRBJ2-1, the V gene TRBV29-1, with 7 bases that match TRBD2. With V trimmed by 7 bases and J by 3 bases, 3 bases remained unmatched. Germline CDR1 is SQVTM and CDR2 is ANQGSEA. CDR3 length: 12 residues. CDR3 protein: CSEGDYYNEQFF. In DNA form, the CDR3 reads TGCAGCGAAGGGGACTACTACAATGAGCAGTTCTTC.

The J gene is TRBJ2-1, the V gene TRBV19; TRBD2 aligns across 8 bases. Trimming cost V 3 bases and J 10 bases; bases outside gene matches: 11. Germline lookup yields CDR1 LNHDA and CDR2 SQIVND (reference sequence). CDR3 length equals 15 residues. DNA of the CDR3: TGTGCCAGTAGTATTCTCACTAGCGGATTTAAGGAGCAGTTCTTC. It codes for CASSILTSGFKEQFF.

The chain links TRBV12-5 to TRBJ2-3; the match to TRBD1 covers 7 bases. CDR3 length: 14 amino acids. The V gene end was trimmed by 5 bases and the J gene end by 2 bases; junction bases not matched to a gene: 4. The V gene's germline CDR1 is LGHNT and CDR2 FRNRAP. Here the CDR3 reads CASGLGQLTDTQYF. CDR3 coding DNA: TGTGCTAGTGGTCTGGGACAGCTCACAGATACGCAGTATTTT.

The V gene is TRBV7-2, the J gene TRBJ2-7; 11 positions agree with TRBD2. Trimming cost V 5 bases and J 1 base; bases outside gene matches: 4. Germline V gene lookup returns CDR1 SGHTA and CDR2 FQGNSA. This CDR3 spans 15 amino acids. CDR3 DNA sequence: TGTGCCAGCAGCCGGGGGACTAGCGGTTCCTACGAGCAGTACTTC. This encodes CASSRGTSGSYEQYF.

The CDR3 sequence is CAWSEPLPGTGVQGYTF. In nucleotides, the CDR3 is TGTGCCTGGAGTGAGCCCTTACCGGGGACAGGGGTTCAGGGCTACACCTTC. The rearrangement uses TRBV30 and TRBJ1-2; 10 bases match TRBD1. With V trimmed by 1 base and J by 8 bases, 16 bases remained unmatched. CDR3 length: 17 residues. Germline CDR1 and CDR2: GTSNPN and SVGIG (reference sequence).

There are a few counts of this clone. Here the CDR3 DNA reads TGTGCCAGCAGTTTAACTAGCGGGAAAAATGAGCAGTTCTTC. Translated: CASSLTSGKNEQFF. V is TRBV28 and J is TRBJ2-1; 10 positions agree with TRBD2. Germline loops: CDR1 MDHEN, CDR2 SYDVKM. V was clipped by 2 bases and J by 7 bases; unmatched bases: 2. The CDR3 consists of 14 residues.

The chain employs TRBV29-1 and TRBJ2-7, with 8 positions matching TRBD1. CDR3 length equals 15 residues. After removal of 4 bases from V and 3 bases from J, the junction contained 11 bases not matched to a gene. In germline, CDR1 is SQVTM, CDR2 ANQGSEA. CDR3 coding DNA: TGCAGCGTTGTCCCCCAGGGGGCTCTCCACTACGAGCAGTACTTC. It is translated as CSVVPQGALHYEQYF.

J is TRBJ2-2 and V is TRBV29-1; D perhaps matches TRBD1 (6 bases). The length of the CDR3 is 12 residues. Germline V lookup: CDR1 SQVTM, CDR2 ANQGSEA. The germline V and J ends were trimmed by 7 bases and 5 bases, with 11 bases remaining between them. CDR3 in DNA: TGCAGCGGGGGACACTTAACCGGGGAGCTGTTTTTT. Translating it yields CSGGHLTGELFF.

The rearrangement uses TRBV28 and TRBJ2-1; 10 bases match TRBD2. Losses at the gene ends were 4 bases for V and 7 bases for J; bases not matched to a gene: 10. Germline lookup yields CDR1 MDHEN and CDR2 SYDVKM. CDR3 length equals 16 residues. In nucleotides, the CDR3 is TGTGCCAGCAGTTACACGACTAGCGGGCGAGGTAATGAGCAGTTCTTC. Translation: CASSYTTSGRGNEQFF.

The V gene is TRBV11-2, the J gene TRBJ2-7; tentatively, D is TRBD1 (5 bases). The CDR3 is 15 residues long. V was clipped by 5 bases and J by 3 bases, with 17 bases between them. Germline V lookup: CDR1 SGHAT, CDR2 FQNNGV. CDR3 sequence reads: CASSPLWTKNYEQYF. DNA for the CDR3: TGTGCCAGCAGCCCCTTGTGGACAAAGAACTACGAGCAGTACTTC. The complete variable domain, with remaining parts taken from reference TRBV11-2 and TRBJ2-7, reads EAGVAQSPRYKIIEKRQSVAFWCNPISGHATLYWYQQILGQGPKLLIQFQNNGVVDDSQLPKDRFSAERLKGVDSTLKIQPAKLEDSAVYLCASSPLWTKNYEQYFGPGTRLTVT.

CDR3: CAWTRRDSLYGYTF. CDR3 bases: TGTGCCTGGACCCGGAGGGACAGCCTCTATGGCTACACCTTC. V gene TRBV30 combines with J gene TRBJ1-2; 7 bases agree with TRBD1. The J segment lost 4 bases and the V segment lost 4 bases, leaving 9 bases of the junction unmatched. The CDR3 contains 14 residues. CDR1 and CDR2 (germline): GTSNPN, SVGIG (reference sequence).

In this sample, this clone turned up once. J is TRBJ1-1 and V is TRBV28, with TRBD1 as a possible D gene (6 bases). Germline V gene data show CDR1 as MDHEN and CDR2 as SYDVKM. The CDR3 sequence is 12 residues long. V gave up 10 bases and J gave up 0 bases, with 9 bases separating them. CDR3 sequence reads: CATWGLNTEAFF. As DNA, the CDR3 is TGTGCCACGTGGGGGCTGAACACTGAAGCTTTCTTT.

Here the CDR3 DNA reads TGTGCCAGTAGCATGGGTCGGCGGACTACGAAAGAGCAGTACTTC. Protein: CASSMGRRTTKEQYF. The chain carries TRBV19 and TRBJ2-7; D may be TRBD2 (6 bases). The CDR3 length is 15 residues. Germline V gives CDR1 LNHDA, CDR2 SQIVND (reference sequence). Between the trimmed V and J ends, which lost 6 bases and 7 bases, there was a span of 22 bases.

The rearrangement uses TRBV5-4 and TRBJ2-3; 8 bases align to TRBD1. Germline loops: CDR1 SGHNT, CDR2 YYREEE (reference sequence). Trimming at V came to 4 bases and at J to 6 bases, leaving 10 bases not matched to a gene. The CDR3 loop spans 15 amino acids. This chain's CDR3 is CASSRDRTAEDTQYF. As DNA, the CDR3 is TGTGCCAGCAGCCGGGACAGGACCGCCGAGGATACGCAGTATTTT.

This clone has just one count. The gene calls are TRBV28 and TRBJ1-2, with 7 bases aligning to TRBD1. The CDR3 length is 15 residues. Germline CDR1 and CDR2: MDHEN and SYDVKM. Trimming took 2 bases from V and 6 from J; bases not matched to a gene: 9. The CDR3 coding sequence is TGTGCCAGCAGTTTACTGTCCACAGGGGTGAATGGCTACACCTTC. Translating gives CASSLLSTGVNGYTF.

The chain is built from TRBV27 and TRBJ1-3; D is possibly TRBD1 (5 bases). The CDR3 length is 15 residues. The germline V gene encodes CDR1 MNHEY and CDR2 SMNVEV (reference sequence). V was pared by 5 bases and J by 5 bases, with 16 bases between. The CDR3 nucleotides are TGTGCCAGCAGTCCCATAGACAGTTTCCGAAACACCATATATTTT. It yields the protein CASSPIDSFRNTIYF.

V and J are TRBV6-6 and TRBJ1-3; 9 bases agree with TRBD1. CDR3 length equals 16 residues. The germline V gene has CDR1 MNHNY and CDR2 SVGAGI (reference sequence). V was clipped by 2 bases and J by 0 bases; unmatched bases: 2. The CDR3 region is CASSYLGQGSGNTIYF. The CDR3 region has the DNA TGTGCCAGCAGTTACCTGGGACAGGGCTCTGGAAACACCATATATTTT.

The chain uses TRBV7-9 and TRBJ1-5; D is unclear. V lost 1 base and J lost 0, with 4 bases in between. The CDR3 extends over 14 amino acids. Germline CDR1 is SEHNR and CDR2 is FQNEAQ (reference sequence). CDR3: CASSLDSSNQPQHF. CDR3 nucleotide sequence: TGTGCCAGCAGCTTAGACAGTAGCAATCAGCCCCAGCATTTT.

The J gene is TRBJ2-2, the V gene TRBV25-1; a possible D gene is TRBD2 (5 bases). The CDR3 is made up of 13 amino acids. The V gene lost 5 bases and the J gene lost 8 bases, with 12 bases spanning the gap. Germline loops: CDR1 MGHDK, CDR2 SYGVNS. CDR3 coding DNA: TGTGCCAGCAGTACTAGGGCCCGGGGGGAGCTGTTTTTT. This encodes CASSTRARGELFF.

The chain is built from TRBV7-9 and TRBJ2-3; D is perhaps TRBD2 (6 bases). Germline V gene data show CDR1 as SEHNR and CDR2 as FQNEAQ (reference sequence). Trimming pared 3 bases from V and 5 bases from J, leaving 12 bases between. The CDR3 spans 14 residues. The CDR3 loop reads CASSFGVGRDTQYF. The CDR3 region has the DNA TGTGCCAGCAGCTTCGGAGTCGGGAGAGATACGCAGTATTTT. Variable domain in full (rest from reference TRBV7-9 and TRBJ2-3): DTGVSQNPRHKITKRGQNVTFRCDPISEHNRLYWYRQTLGQGPEFLTYFQNEAQLEKSRLLSDRFSAERPKGSFSTLEIQRTEQGDSAMYLCASSFGVGRDTQYFGPGTRLTVL.

The V gene is TRBV27, the J gene TRBJ2-7, with 7 bases lining up with TRBD2. The CDR3 contains 13 residues. Germline V gene sequence: CDR1 MNHEY, CDR2 SMNVEV (reference sequence). V shed 5 bases, J shed 1 base, and the junction held 2 bases outside the gene matches. The CDR3 loop is CASSPGLSYEQYF. DNA of the CDR3: TGTGCCAGCAGTCCGGGACTATCCTACGAGCAGTACTTC.

V usage is TRBV9 and J usage is TRBJ2-1; 9 bases match TRBD2. CDR1 and CDR2 from the germline V gene are SGDLS and YYNGEE. The CDR3 spans 15 residues. V dropped 5 bases and J dropped 1; count of bases not matched to a gene: 4. In nucleotides, the CDR3 is TGTGCCAGCAGTTTAGCGGGAGTATCCTACAATGAGCAGTTCTTC. Its translation: CASSLAGVSYNEQFF.

This clone was recorded a few times. J is TRBJ1-2 and V is TRBV28; perhaps TRBD1 as D (5 bases). The CDR3 consists of 14 residues. Trimming took off 1 base at V and 2 bases at J, with 8 bases between the two ends. Per germline, CDR1 MDHEN and CDR2 SYDVKM. The CDR3, as DNA: TGTGCCAGCAGTTTATTGACAGCGAACTATGGCTACACCTTC. It is translated as CASSLLTANYGYTF.

In its sample, this clone was seen a few times. The chain has TRBV4-1 and TRBJ1-1, with D uncertain. CDR1 and CDR2 from the germline V gene are MGHRA and YSYEKL. The CDR3 consists of 9 residues. The V end lost 7 bases, the J end lost 10 bases, and 7 bases lay between the germline ends. CDR3 loop: CASKEGAFF. DNA of the CDR3: TGCGCCAGCAAAGAGGGAGCTTTCTTT.